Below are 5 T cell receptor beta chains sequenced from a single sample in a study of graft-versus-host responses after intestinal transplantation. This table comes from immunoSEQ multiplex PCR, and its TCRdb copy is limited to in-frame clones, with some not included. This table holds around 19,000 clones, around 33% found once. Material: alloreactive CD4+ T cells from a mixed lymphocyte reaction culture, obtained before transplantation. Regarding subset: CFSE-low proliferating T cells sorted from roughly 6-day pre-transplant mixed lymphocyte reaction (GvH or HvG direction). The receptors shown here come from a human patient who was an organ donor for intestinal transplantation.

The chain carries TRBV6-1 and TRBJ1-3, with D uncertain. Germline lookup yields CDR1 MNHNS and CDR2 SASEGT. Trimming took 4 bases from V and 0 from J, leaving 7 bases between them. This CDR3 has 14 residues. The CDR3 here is CASSVLDSGNTIYF. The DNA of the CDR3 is TGTGCCAGCAGTGTGCTCGACTCTGGAAACACCATATATTTT.

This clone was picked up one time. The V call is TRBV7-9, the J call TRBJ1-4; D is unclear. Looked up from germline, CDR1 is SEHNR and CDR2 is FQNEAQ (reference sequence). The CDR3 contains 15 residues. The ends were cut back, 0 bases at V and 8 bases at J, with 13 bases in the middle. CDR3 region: CASSLALRSEEKLFF. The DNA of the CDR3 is TGTGCCAGCAGCTTAGCCCTCCGTTCCGAAGAAAAACTGTTTTTT.

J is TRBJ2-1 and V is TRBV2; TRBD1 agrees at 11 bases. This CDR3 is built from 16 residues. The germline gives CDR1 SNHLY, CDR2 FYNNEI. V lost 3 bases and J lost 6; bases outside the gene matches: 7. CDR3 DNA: TGTGCCAGCAGTGAGCTGGGGACAGGGGGGGGCAATGAGCAGTTCTTC. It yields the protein CASSELGTGGGNEQFF.

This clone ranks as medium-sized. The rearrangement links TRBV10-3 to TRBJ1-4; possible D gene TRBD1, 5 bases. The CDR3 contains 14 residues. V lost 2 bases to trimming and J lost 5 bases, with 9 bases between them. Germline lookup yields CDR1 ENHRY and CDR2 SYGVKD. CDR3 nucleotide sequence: TGTGCCATCAGTGAGGGGACCCGGAATGAAAAACTGTTTTTT. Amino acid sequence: CAISEGTRNEKLFF.

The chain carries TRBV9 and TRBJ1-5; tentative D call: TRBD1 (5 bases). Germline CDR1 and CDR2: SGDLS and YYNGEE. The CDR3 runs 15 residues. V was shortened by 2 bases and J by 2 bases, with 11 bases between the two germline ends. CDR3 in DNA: TGTGCCAGCAGCGTGGGGGACGGGGGCAATCAGCCCCAGCATTTT. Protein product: CASSVGDGGNQPQHF.